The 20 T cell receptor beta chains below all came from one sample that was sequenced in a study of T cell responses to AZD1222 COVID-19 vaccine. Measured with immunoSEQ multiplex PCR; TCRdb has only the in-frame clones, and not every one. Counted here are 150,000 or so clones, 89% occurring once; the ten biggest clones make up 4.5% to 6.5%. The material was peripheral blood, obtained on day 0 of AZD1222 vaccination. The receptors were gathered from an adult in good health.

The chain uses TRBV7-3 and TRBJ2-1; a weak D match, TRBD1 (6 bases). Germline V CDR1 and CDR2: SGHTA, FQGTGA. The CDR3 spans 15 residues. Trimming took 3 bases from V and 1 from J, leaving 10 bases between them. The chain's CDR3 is CASSFGQGSYNEQFF. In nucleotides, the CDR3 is TGTGCCAGCAGCTTCGGGCAGGGGTCCTACAATGAGCAGTTCTTC.

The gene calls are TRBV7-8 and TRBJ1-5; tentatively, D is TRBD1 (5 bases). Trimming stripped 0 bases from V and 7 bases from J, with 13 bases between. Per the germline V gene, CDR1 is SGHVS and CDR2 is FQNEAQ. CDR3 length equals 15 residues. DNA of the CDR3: TGTGCCAGCAGCTTAGCCAGGGCGGGCGGACAGCCCCAGCATTTT. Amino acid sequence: CASSLARAGGQPQHF.

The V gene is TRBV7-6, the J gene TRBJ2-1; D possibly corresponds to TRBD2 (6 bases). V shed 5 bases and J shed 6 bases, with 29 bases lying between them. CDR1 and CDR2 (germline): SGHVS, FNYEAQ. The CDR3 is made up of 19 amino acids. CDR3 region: CASSAHPNRLRGIVNEQFF. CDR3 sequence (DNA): TGTGCCAGCAGCGCCCACCCCAATCGACTCCGCGGGATTGTCAATGAGCAGTTCTTC.

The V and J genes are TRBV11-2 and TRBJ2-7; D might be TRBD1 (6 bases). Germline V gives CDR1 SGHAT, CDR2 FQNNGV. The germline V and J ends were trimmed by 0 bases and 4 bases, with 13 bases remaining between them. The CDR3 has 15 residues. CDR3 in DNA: TGTGCCAGCAGCTTAGACGGACAGATTCTATACGAGCAGTACTTC. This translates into CASSLDGQILYEQYF.

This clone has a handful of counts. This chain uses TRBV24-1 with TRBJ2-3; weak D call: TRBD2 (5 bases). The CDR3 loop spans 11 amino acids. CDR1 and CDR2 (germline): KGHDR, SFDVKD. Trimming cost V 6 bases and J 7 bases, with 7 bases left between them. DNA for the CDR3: TGTGCCACCAGTCGGGAAAATACGCAGTATTTT. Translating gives CATSRENTQYF.

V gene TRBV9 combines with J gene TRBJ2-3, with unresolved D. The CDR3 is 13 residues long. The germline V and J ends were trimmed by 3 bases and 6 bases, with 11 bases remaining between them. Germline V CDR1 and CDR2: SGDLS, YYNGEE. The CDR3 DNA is TGTGCCAGCAGCGGTCAGGCTGTGGATACGCAGTATTTT. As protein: CASSGQAVDTQYF. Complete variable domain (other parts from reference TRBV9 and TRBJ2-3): DSGVTQTPKHLITATGQRVTLRCSPRSGDLSVYWYQQSLDQGLQFLIQYYNGEERAKGNILERFSAQQFPDLHSELNLSSLELGDSALYFCASSGQAVDTQYFGPGTRLTVL.

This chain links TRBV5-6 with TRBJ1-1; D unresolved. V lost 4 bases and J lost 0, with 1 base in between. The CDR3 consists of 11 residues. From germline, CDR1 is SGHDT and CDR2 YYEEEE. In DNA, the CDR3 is TGTGCCAGCAGCCTGAACACTGAAGCTTTCTTT. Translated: CASSLNTEAFF.

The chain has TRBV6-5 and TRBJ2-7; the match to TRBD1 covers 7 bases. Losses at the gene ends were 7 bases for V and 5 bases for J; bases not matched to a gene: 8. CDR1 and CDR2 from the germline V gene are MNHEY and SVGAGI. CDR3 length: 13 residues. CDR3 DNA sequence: TGTGCCAGCATCCAAGGGACAGCTGACGAGCAGTACTTC. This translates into CASIQGTADEQYF.

The DNA for the CDR3 is TGTGCCAGCAGTTTCCCCCCTAGGTATGGCTACACCTTC. This codes for CASSFPPRYGYTF. The chain links TRBV28 to TRBJ1-2; unclear D gene. This CDR3 spans 13 amino acids. The germline V gene has CDR1 MDHEN and CDR2 SYDVKM. Trimming removed 3 bases at V and 5 bases at J, with 10 bases between.

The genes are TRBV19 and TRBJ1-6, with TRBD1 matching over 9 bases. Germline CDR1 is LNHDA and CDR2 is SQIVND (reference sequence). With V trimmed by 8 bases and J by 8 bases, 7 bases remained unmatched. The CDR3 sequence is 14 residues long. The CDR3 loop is CASSPGQGYSPLHF. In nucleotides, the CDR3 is TGTGCCAGTTCCCCGGGACAGGGTTATTCACCCCTCCACTTT.

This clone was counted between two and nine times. The CDR3 region is CASSVKGWDSNQPQHF. Written as DNA, the CDR3 is TGTGCCAGCAGCGTTAAGGGGTGGGATAGCAATCAGCCCCAGCATTTT. The rearrangement links TRBV7-2 to TRBJ1-5; a possible D gene is TRBD1 (5 bases). V lost 5 bases, J lost 0 bases, and 14 bases lay in between. Germline CDR1 is SGHTA and CDR2 is FQGNSA. The CDR3 runs to 16 residues.

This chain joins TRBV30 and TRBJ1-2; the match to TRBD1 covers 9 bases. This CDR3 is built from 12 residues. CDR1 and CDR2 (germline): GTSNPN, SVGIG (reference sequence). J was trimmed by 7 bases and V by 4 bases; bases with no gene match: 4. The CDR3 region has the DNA TGTGCCTGGACCGAGGACAGGGGTGGCTACACCTTC. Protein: CAWTEDRGGYTF.

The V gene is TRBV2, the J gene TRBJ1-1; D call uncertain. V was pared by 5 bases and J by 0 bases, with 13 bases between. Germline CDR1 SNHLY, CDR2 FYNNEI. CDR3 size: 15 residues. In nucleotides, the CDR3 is TGTGCCAGCAGTCGTGAGAGGGCAATGAACACTGAAGCTTTCTTT. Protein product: CASSRERAMNTEAFF.

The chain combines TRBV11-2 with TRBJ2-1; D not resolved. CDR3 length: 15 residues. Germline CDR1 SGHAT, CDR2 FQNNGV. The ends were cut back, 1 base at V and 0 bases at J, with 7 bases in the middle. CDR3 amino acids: CASSLARSSYNEQFF. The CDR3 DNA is TGTGCCAGCAGCTTAGCCCGCAGCTCCTACAATGAGCAGTTCTTC.

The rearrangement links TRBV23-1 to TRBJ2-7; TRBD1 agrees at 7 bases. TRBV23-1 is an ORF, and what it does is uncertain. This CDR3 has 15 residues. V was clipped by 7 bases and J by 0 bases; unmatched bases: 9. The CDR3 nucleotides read TGCGCCAGCACACACAGGGGCACGAGCTCCTACGAGCAGTACTTC. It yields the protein CASTHRGTSSYEQYF.

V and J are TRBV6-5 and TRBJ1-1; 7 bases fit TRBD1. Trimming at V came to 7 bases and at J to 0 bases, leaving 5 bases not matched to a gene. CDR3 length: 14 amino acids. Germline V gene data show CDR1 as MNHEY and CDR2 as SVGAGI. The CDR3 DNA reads TGTGCCAGCATACGGGACAGAATGAACACTGAAGCTTTCTTT. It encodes CASIRDRMNTEAFF.

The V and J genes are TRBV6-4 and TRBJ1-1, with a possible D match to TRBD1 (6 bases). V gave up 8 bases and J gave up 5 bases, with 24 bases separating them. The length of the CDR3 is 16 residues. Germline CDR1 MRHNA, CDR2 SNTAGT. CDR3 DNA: TGTGCCAGCCCAAAAGGCCTCCCAAGGGGACAAACTGAAGCTTTCTTT. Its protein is CASPKGLPRGQTEAFF.

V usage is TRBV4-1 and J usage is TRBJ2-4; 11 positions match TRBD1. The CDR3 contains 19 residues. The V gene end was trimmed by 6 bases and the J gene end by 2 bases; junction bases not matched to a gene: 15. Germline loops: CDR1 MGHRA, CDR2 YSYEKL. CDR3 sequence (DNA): TGCGCCAGCAGTCGACGCGTATCCGGGACAGGGGGAACCAAAAACATTCAGTACTTC. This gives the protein CASSRRVSGTGGTKNIQYF.

The chain's CDR3 is CASSQEWQTLRGDTQYF. CDR3 nucleotide sequence: TGCGCCAGCAGCCAAGAATGGCAGACCTTACGGGGAGATACGCAGTATTTT. The chain is built from TRBV4-3 and TRBJ2-3; tentative D call: TRBD2 (5 bases). Trimming took off 0 bases at V and 5 bases at J, with 18 bases between the two ends. The CDR3 contains 17 residues. Germline values: CDR1 LGHNA, CDR2 YSLEER.

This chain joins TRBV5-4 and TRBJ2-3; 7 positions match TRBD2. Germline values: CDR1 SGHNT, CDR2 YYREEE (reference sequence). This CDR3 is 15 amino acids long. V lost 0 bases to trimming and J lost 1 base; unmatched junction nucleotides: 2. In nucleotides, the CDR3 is TGTGCCAGCAGCTTGGGGGGAGGGGGCACAGATACGCAGTATTTT. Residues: CASSLGGGGTDTQYF.